This T cell receptor (beta chain) came from a study of CD8+CD57+ T cells in acquired aplastic anemia. Genomic DNA templated the TCR beta VDJ and CDR3 profiling. TCRdb redid the calling of the reads with MiXCR, one entry per CDR3 protein. Among hundreds of thousands of distinct CDR3 sequences listed, 45% to 65% were seen once. This clonotype was counted a single time. Germline CDR1 is KGHDR and CDR2 is SFDVKD. This CDR3 has 14 amino acids. V lost 4 bases, J lost 5 bases, and 3 bases stayed unmatched. This clonotype was obtained from a human donor with severe aplastic anemia or a healthy control (not recorded which). The gene calls are TRBV24-1 and TRBJ2-5; 10 nucleotides agree with TRBD2. The sample was sorted CD4+, CD8+, or CD8+CD57+ T cells (not recorded which) from PBMCs. This chain's CDR3 is CATSESGRGETQYF. CDR3 sequence (DNA): TGTGCCACCAGTGAAAGCGGGAGGGGGGAGACCCAGTACTTC.